A selection of T cell receptor beta chains follows, all from one sample in a study of human T cells and chemical hapten exposure. TCRdb reprocessed the RACE reads via MiXCR and lists one record per CDR3 protein. The data hold approximately 180,000 distinct CDR3 sequences, with roughly 30% observed a single time. The specimen was whole blood, collected in connection with sensitization to the hapten diphenylcyclopropenone (DPC). The receptors were sampled from a woman in her thirties with alopecia areata. Some clones in this sample may be carry-over from other donors' samples. Both conserved end residues are part of each CDR3. D genes are given only for firm matches. Expanded clones get a size class; other rows say once, few or many, or leave the size out.

clone size: .; J gene: TRBJ1-6; V gene: TRBV6-1; D gene: .; CDR3 protein: CASSEWSRWNSPLHF; CDR3 DNA: TGTGCCAGCAGTGAATGGAGTAGGTGGAATTCACCCCTCCACTTT
clone size: .; J gene: TRBJ2-3; V gene: TRBV5-1; D gene: .; CDR3 protein: CASSLIRGGTDTQYF; CDR3 DNA: TGCGCCAGCAGCTTGATCAGGGGCGGCACAGATACGCAGTATTTT
clone size: .; J gene: TRBJ2-3; V gene: TRBV3-1; D gene: TRBD2; CDR3 protein: CASSPRGSGSLTDTQYF; CDR3 DNA: TGTGCCAGCAGCCCCCGGGGTAGCGGGAGTTTAACAGATACGCAGTATTTT
clone size: .; J gene: TRBJ2-7; V gene: TRBV5-1; D gene: TRBD1; CDR3 protein: CASSGQGSGHEQYF; CDR3 DNA: TGCGCCAGCAGCGGACAGGGAAGTGGCCACGAGCAGTACTTC
clone size: .; J gene: TRBJ2-7; V gene: TRBV4-2; D gene: .; CDR3 protein: CASSRNRDGTYEQYF; CDR3 DNA: TGTGCCAGCAGCCGGAACCGGGACGGCACCTACGAGCAGTACTTC
clone size: many; J gene: TRBJ2-5; V gene: TRBV20-1; D gene: TRBD2; CDR3 protein: CSARGPSGAETQYF; CDR3 DNA: TGCAGTGCTAGAGGCCCTAGCGGGGCAGAGACCCAGTACTTC
clone size: .; J gene: TRBJ2-3; V gene: TRBV4-2; D gene: .; CDR3 protein: CASSRDRTTDTQYF; CDR3 DNA: TGTGCCAGCAGCCGCGACAGGACCACAGATACGCAGTATTTT
clone size: few; J gene: TRBJ2-7; V gene: TRBV28; D gene: TRBD2; CDR3 protein: CASSRPPGGPEQYF; CDR3 DNA: TGTGCCAGCAGTAGGCCCCCGGGAGGGCCCGAGCAGTACTTC
clone size: .; J gene: TRBJ1-5; V gene: TRBV6-2/TRBV6-3; D gene: TRBD1; CDR3 protein: CASSSETGRYQPQHF; CDR3 DNA: TGTGCCAGCAGTTCGGAGACAGGGAGGTATCAGCCCCAGCATTTT
clone size: .; J gene: TRBJ2-1; V gene: TRBV5-1; D gene: TRBD2; CDR3 protein: CASSFGGVTYNEQFF; CDR3 DNA: TGCGCCAGCAGCTTTGGGGGGGTAACCTACAATGAGCAGTTCTTC
clone size: few; J gene: TRBJ1-1; V gene: TRBV14; D gene: .; CDR3 protein: CASSQAPAAEAFF; CDR3 DNA: TGTGCCAGCAGCCAAGCACCTGCGGCTGAAGCTTTCTTT
clone size: few; J gene: TRBJ1-5; V gene: TRBV12-3/TRBV12-4; D gene: .; CDR3 protein: CASRRGESVLQPQHF; CDR3 DNA: TGTGCCAGTCGTCGGGGTGAAAGTGTTCTTCAGCCCCAGCATTTT
clone size: .; J gene: TRBJ2-7; V gene: TRBV28; D gene: .; CDR3 protein: CASSLPSIHRGEQYF; CDR3 DNA: TGTGCCAGCAGCTTGCCGTCGATCCACCGGGGCGAGCAGTACTTC
clone size: few; J gene: TRBJ1-2; V gene: TRBV6-2/TRBV6-3; D gene: .; CDR3 protein: CASSYSGPYYGYTF; CDR3 DNA: TGTGCCAGCAGTTACTCGGGGCCGTACTATGGCTACACCTTC
clone size: .; J gene: TRBJ1-3; V gene: TRBV29-1; D gene: .; CDR3 protein: CSARETVGNTIYF; CDR3 DNA: TGCAGCGCCCGGGAGACGGTCGGAAACACCATATATTTT
clone size: .; J gene: TRBJ2-3; V gene: TRBV12-3/TRBV12-4; D gene: .; CDR3 protein: CASSLSRGTDTQYF; CDR3 DNA: TGTGCCAGCAGTTTAAGCAGGGGCACAGATACGCAGTATTTT
clone size: few; J gene: TRBJ1-1; V gene: TRBV6-1; D gene: .; CDR3 protein: CASSSGAFF; CDR3 DNA: TGTGCCAGCAGTTCGGGAGCTTTCTTT
clone size: .; J gene: TRBJ1-2; V gene: TRBV4-1; D gene: .; CDR3 protein: CASSQGTDGYTF; CDR3 DNA: TGCGCCAGCAGCCAAGGGACGGATGGCTACACCTTC
clone size: .; J gene: TRBJ1-4; V gene: TRBV12-3/TRBV12-4; D gene: .; CDR3 protein: CASRPSGSTNEKLFF; CDR3 DNA: TGTGCCAGCAGACCTTCAGGGTCAACTAATGAAAAACTGTTTTTT
clone size: .; J gene: TRBJ2-2; V gene: TRBV2; D gene: .; CDR3 protein: CASRAGSITGELFF; CDR3 DNA: TGTGCCAGCAGGGCGGGGAGTATCACCGGGGAGCTGTTTTTT
clone size: few; J gene: TRBJ2-1; V gene: TRBV24-1; D gene: .; CDR3 protein: CATSVGQGSNEQFF; CDR3 DNA: TGTGCCACCAGTGTGGGCCAGGGTAGCAATGAGCAGTTCTTC
clone size: .; J gene: TRBJ2-2; V gene: TRBV5-1; D gene: .; CDR3 protein: CASSETPDRPGELFF; CDR3 DNA: TGCGCCAGCAGCGAAACGCCCGACAGACCCGGGGAGCTGTTTTTT
clone size: once; J gene: TRBJ1-6; V gene: TRBV5-1; D gene: TRBD1; CDR3 protein: CASRRQGTYNSPLHF; CDR3 DNA: TGCGCCAGCCGGAGACAGGGGACGTATAATTCACCCCTCCACTTT
clone size: .; J gene: TRBJ2-1; V gene: TRBV4-3; D gene: .; CDR3 protein: CASSQDRTRQFF; CDR3 DNA: TGCGCCAGCAGCCAAGATAGGACAAGGCAGTTCTTC
clone size: .; J gene: TRBJ2-7; V gene: TRBV29-1; D gene: .; CDR3 protein: CSVGGGYF; CDR3 DNA: TGCAGCGTCGGCGGCGGGTACTTC
clone size: few; J gene: TRBJ2-7; V gene: TRBV28; D gene: .; CDR3 protein: CASSLSKGRIYEQYF; CDR3 DNA: TGTGCCAGCAGTTTATCCAAGGGCCGGATCTACGAGCAGTACTTC
clone size: .; J gene: TRBJ1-6; V gene: TRBV5-1; D gene: .; CDR3 protein: CASSSIPLARTPDNSPLHF; CDR3 DNA: TGCGCCAGCAGCTCTATCCCTCTCGCGAGGACCCCCGATAATTCACCCCTCCACTTT
clone size: few; J gene: TRBJ2-3; V gene: TRBV9; D gene: TRBD1; CDR3 protein: CASSAWDRAEDTQYF; CDR3 DNA: TGTGCCAGCAGCGCCTGGGACAGGGCTGAAGATACGCAGTATTTT
clone size: few; J gene: TRBJ1-2; V gene: TRBV2; D gene: TRBD1; CDR3 protein: CASSAQGADYGYTF; CDR3 DNA: TGTGCCAGCAGTGCGCAGGGGGCGGACTATGGCTACACCTTC
clone size: .; J gene: TRBJ1-5; V gene: TRBV9; D gene: .; CDR3 protein: CASSRSGASGPQHF; CDR3 DNA: TGTGCCAGCAGCCGGTCGGGGGCCTCGGGGCCCCAGCATTTT
clone size: .; J gene: TRBJ2-5; V gene: TRBV4-2; D gene: TRBD1; CDR3 protein: CASSQGDSQETQYF; CDR3 DNA: TGTGCCAGCAGCCAAGGGGACAGCCAAGAGACCCAGTACTTC
clone size: .; J gene: TRBJ2-1; V gene: TRBV7-9; D gene: .; CDR3 protein: CASRPRDNHERVFF; CDR3 DNA: TGTGCCAGCAGACCACGGGACAACCACGAGCGGGTCTTCTTC
clone size: many; J gene: TRBJ2-7; V gene: TRBV10-3; D gene: .; CDR3 protein: CAISEPTERQYF; CDR3 DNA: TGTGCCATCAGTGAGCCTACGGAGAGGCAGTACTTC
clone size: .; J gene: TRBJ1-1; V gene: TRBV14; D gene: TRBD1; CDR3 protein: CASSHRTGGQGAFF; CDR3 DNA: TGTGCCAGCAGCCACCGGACAGGTGGGCAGGGAGCTTTCTTT
clone size: .; J gene: TRBJ2-5; V gene: TRBV7-2; D gene: TRBD2; CDR3 protein: CASSLAGSGSRETQYF; CDR3 DNA: TGTGCCAGCAGCTTAGCAGGTAGCGGGAGCCGAGAGACCCAGTACTTC
clone size: .; J gene: TRBJ2-5; V gene: TRBV7-2; D gene: .; CDR3 protein: CASSSYTETQYF; CDR3 DNA: TGTGCCAGCAGCTCTTACACGGAGACCCAGTACTTC
clone size: .; J gene: TRBJ2-5; V gene: TRBV3-1; D gene: .; CDR3 protein: CASSQTRETQYF; CDR3 DNA: TGTGCCAGCAGCCAGACTCGGGAGACCCAGTACTTC
clone size: once; J gene: TRBJ2-4; V gene: TRBV28; D gene: TRBD2; CDR3 protein: CASSETSGSRIGIQYF; CDR3 DNA: TGTGCCAGCAGTGAGACTAGCGGGAGCAGGATTGGCATTCAGTACTTC
clone size: .; J gene: TRBJ2-2; V gene: TRBV28; D gene: TRBD1; CDR3 protein: CASSVQQGDTGELFF; CDR3 DNA: TGTGCCAGCAGTGTACAGCAGGGGGACACCGGGGAGCTGTTTTTT
clone size: .; J gene: TRBJ1-4; V gene: TRBV25-1; D gene: .; CDR3 protein: CASSDRGEDEKLFF; CDR3 DNA: TGTGCCAGCAGTGATCGGGGGGAAGATGAAAAACTGTTTTTT
clone size: .; J gene: TRBJ1-4; V gene: TRBV10-3; D gene: .; CDR3 protein: CAISDGRNEKLFF; CDR3 DNA: TGTGCCATCAGTGACGGCCGTAATGAAAAACTGTTTTTT
clone size: .; J gene: TRBJ1-2; V gene: TRBV4-3; D gene: .; CDR3 protein: CASSQDAQESYGYTF; CDR3 DNA: TGCGCCAGCAGCCAGGACGCCCAAGAGTCCTATGGCTACACCTTC
clone size: few; J gene: TRBJ1-5; V gene: TRBV6-6; D gene: .; CDR3 protein: CASSAWDISYDQPQHF; CDR3 DNA: TGTGCCAGCAGTGCTTGGGACATCAGTTACGATCAGCCCCAGCATTTT
clone size: few; J gene: TRBJ2-2; V gene: TRBV6-1; D gene: TRBD1; CDR3 protein: CASSRRGISTGELFF; CDR3 DNA: TGTGCCAGCAGTCGCAGGGGGATAAGCACCGGGGAGCTGTTTTTT
clone size: .; J gene: TRBJ1-2; V gene: TRBV3-1; D gene: .; CDR3 protein: CASSQVGGRNGYTF; CDR3 DNA: TGTGCCAGCAGCCAAGTCGGGGGACGGAATGGCTACACCTTC
clone size: few; J gene: TRBJ2-1; V gene: TRBV7-9; D gene: TRBD2; CDR3 protein: CASSFSLAGVDEQFF; CDR3 DNA: TGTGCCAGCAGCTTCAGCCTAGCGGGGGTGGATGAGCAGTTCTTC
clone size: .; J gene: TRBJ2-2; V gene: TRBV19; D gene: .; CDR3 protein: CASSRQGNTGELFF; CDR3 DNA: TGTGCCAGTAGTCGGCAGGGGAACACCGGGGAGCTGTTTTTT
clone size: few; J gene: TRBJ2-1; V gene: TRBV24-1; D gene: .; CDR3 protein: CATSDLNEQFF; CDR3 DNA: TGTGCCACCAGTGATTTGAATGAGCAGTTCTTC
clone size: .; J gene: TRBJ2-1; V gene: TRBV7-2; D gene: TRBD2; CDR3 protein: CASSSLGRESYNEQFF; CDR3 DNA: TGTGCCAGCAGCTCCCTAGGGCGGGAGAGCTACAATGAGCAGTTCTTC
clone size: .; J gene: TRBJ2-3; V gene: TRBV5-6; D gene: TRBD1; CDR3 protein: CASSPGTGVHTPTDTQYF; CDR3 DNA: TGTGCCAGCAGCCCCGGGACAGGAGTCCATACCCCCACAGATACGCAGTATTTT
clone size: .; J gene: TRBJ2-5; V gene: TRBV4-2; D gene: TRBD2; CDR3 protein: CASSQEASGTTFRTQYF; CDR3 DNA: TGTGCCAGCAGCCAAGAAGCTAGCGGGACCACATTCAGGACCCAGTACTTC
clone size: .; J gene: TRBJ2-5; V gene: TRBV29-1; D gene: TRBD2; CDR3 protein: CSVEVGGGASETQYF; CDR3 DNA: TGCAGCGTTGAGGTTGGCGGGGGGGCGTCTGAGACCCAGTACTTC
clone size: .; J gene: TRBJ1-5; V gene: TRBV12-3/TRBV12-4; D gene: .; CDR3 protein: CASSLSVAQPQHF; CDR3 DNA: TGTGCCAGCAGTTTAAGTGTCGCTCAGCCCCAGCATTTT
clone size: .; J gene: TRBJ1-1; V gene: TRBV6-2/TRBV6-3; D gene: .; CDR3 protein: CASTSLRTVELEAFF; CDR3 DNA: TGTGCCAGCACCTCCCTGAGGACAGTTGAACTGGAAGCTTTCTTT
clone size: .; J gene: TRBJ2-1; V gene: TRBV28; D gene: .; CDR3 protein: CASTPLYDSSYNEQFF; CDR3 DNA: TGTGCCAGCACCCCTTTGTATGACAGCTCCTACAATGAGCAGTTCTTC
clone size: few; J gene: TRBJ1-3; V gene: TRBV28; D gene: .; CDR3 protein: CASSPQGSGNTIYF; CDR3 DNA: TGTGCCAGCAGTCCCCAGGGGTCCGGAAACACCATATATTTT
clone size: few; J gene: TRBJ1-1; V gene: TRBV28; D gene: .; CDR3 protein: CASSLGGAEAFF; CDR3 DNA: TGTGCCAGCAGTCTGGGTGGGGCCGAAGCTTTCTTT
clone size: .; J gene: TRBJ1-3; V gene: TRBV9; D gene: .; CDR3 protein: CASSADNGFSGNTIYF; CDR3 DNA: TGTGCCAGCAGCGCCGACAACGGTTTCTCTGGAAACACCATATATTTT
clone size: .; J gene: TRBJ2-7; V gene: TRBV6-5; D gene: .; CDR3 protein: CASSYKRGGTDYEQYF; CDR3 DNA: TGTGCCAGCAGTTACAAACGAGGGGGGACTGACTACGAGCAGTACTTC
clone size: few; J gene: TRBJ1-1; V gene: TRBV10-3; D gene: .; CDR3 protein: CAISELGGTEAFF; CDR3 DNA: TGTGCCATCAGTGAGCTAGGGGGCACTGAAGCTTTCTTT